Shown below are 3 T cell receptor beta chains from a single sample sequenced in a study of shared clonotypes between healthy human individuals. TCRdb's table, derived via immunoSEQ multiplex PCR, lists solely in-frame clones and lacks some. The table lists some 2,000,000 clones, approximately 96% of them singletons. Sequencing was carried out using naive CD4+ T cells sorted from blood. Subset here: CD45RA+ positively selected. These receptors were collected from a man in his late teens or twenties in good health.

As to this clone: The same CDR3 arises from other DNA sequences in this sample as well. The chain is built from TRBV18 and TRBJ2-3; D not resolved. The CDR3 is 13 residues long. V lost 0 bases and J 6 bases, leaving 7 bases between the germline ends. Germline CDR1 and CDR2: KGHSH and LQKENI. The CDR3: CASSPPLGDTQYF. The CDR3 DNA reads TGTGCCAGCTCACCACCGCTTGGCGATACGCAGTATTTT.

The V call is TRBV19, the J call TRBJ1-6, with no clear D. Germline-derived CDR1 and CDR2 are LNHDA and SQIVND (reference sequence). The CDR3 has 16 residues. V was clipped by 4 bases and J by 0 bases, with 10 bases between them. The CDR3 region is CASSTTLSSYNSPLHF. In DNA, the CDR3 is TGTGCCAGTAGTACGACCCTGAGCTCCTATAATTCACCCCTCCACTTT.

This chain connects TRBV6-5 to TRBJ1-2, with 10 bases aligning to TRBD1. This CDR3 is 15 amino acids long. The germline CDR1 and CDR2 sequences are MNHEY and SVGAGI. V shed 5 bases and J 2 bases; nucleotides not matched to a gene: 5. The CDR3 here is CASSKGQGGNYGYTF. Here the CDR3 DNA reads TGTGCCAGCAGTAAAGGACAGGGGGGCAACTATGGCTACACCTTC.